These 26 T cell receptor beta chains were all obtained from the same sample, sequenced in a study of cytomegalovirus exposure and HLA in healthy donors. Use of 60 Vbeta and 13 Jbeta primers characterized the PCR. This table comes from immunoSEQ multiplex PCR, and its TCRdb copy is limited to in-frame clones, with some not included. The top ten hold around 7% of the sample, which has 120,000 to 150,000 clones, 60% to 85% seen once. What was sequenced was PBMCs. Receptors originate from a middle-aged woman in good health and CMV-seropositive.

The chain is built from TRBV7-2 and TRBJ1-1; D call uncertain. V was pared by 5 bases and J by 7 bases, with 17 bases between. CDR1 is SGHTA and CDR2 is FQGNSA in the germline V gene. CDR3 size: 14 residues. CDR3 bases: TGTGCCAGCAGCCCAGACTCTTTTCTAGTTGAAGCTTTCTTT. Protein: CASSPDSFLVEAFF.

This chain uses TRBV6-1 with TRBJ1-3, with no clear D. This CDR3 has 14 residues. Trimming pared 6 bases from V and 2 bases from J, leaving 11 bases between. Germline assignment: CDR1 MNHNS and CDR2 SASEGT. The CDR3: CASRKEGPGNTIYF. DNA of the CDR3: TGTGCCAGCAGGAAGGAGGGCCCTGGAAACACCATATATTTT.

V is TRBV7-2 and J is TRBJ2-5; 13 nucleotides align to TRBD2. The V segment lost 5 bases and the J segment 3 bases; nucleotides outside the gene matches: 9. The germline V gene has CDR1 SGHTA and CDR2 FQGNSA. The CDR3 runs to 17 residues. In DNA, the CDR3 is TGTGCCAGCAGCGAAACAGGGGGGACTAGCGGGGAAGAGACCCAGTACTTC. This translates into CASSETGGTSGEETQYF.

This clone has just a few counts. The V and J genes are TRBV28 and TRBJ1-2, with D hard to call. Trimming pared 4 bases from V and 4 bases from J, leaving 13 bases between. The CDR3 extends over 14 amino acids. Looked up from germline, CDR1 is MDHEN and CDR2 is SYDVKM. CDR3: CASSSSGGSYGYTF. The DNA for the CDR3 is TGTGCCAGCAGTTCCTCCGGAGGGTCCTATGGCTACACCTTC.

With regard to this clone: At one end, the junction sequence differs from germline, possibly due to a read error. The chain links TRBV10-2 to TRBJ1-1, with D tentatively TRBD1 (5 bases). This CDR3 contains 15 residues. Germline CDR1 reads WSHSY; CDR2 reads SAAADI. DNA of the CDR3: TGCGCCAGTAGTGACCCAGGACTGCGGGGGGATGAAGCTTTCTTT. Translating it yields CASSDPGLRGDEAFF.

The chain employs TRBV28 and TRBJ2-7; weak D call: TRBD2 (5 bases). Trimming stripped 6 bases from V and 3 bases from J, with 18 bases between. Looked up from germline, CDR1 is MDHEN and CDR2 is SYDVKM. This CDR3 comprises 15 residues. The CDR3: CASSPDSTPYYEQYF. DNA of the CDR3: TGTGCCAGCAGCCCGGACTCCACTCCTTACTACGAGCAGTACTTC.

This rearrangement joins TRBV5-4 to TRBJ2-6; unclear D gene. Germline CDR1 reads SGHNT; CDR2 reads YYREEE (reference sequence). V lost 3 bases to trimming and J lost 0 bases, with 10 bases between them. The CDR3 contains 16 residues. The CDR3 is CASSSQRVSGANVLTF. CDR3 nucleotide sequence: TGTGCCAGCAGCTCTCAACGGGTCTCTGGGGCCAACGTCCTGACTTTC.

The CDR3 DNA sequence: TGCGCCAGCAGCTTGGACGGCGGATACGAGCAGTACTTC. The encoded protein is CASSLDGGYEQYF. The chain links TRBV5-1 to TRBJ2-7; D is unclear. Between the trimmed V and J ends, which lost 0 bases and 4 bases, there was a span of 8 bases. Germline V gives CDR1 SGHRS, CDR2 YFSETQ. There are 13 residues in the CDR3.

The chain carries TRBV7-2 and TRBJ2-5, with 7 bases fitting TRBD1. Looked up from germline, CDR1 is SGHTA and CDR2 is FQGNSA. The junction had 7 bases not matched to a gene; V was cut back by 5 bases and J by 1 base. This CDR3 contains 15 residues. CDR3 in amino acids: CASSPWDSTQETQYF. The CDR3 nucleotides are TGTGCCAGCAGCCCCTGGGACAGTACCCAAGAGACCCAGTACTTC.

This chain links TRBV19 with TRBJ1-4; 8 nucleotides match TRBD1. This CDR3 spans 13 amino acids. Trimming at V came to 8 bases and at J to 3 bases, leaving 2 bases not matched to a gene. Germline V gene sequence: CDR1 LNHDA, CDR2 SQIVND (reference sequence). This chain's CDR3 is CASQGAANEKLFF. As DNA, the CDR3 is TGTGCCAGTCAGGGGGCGGCTAATGAAAAACTGTTTTTT.

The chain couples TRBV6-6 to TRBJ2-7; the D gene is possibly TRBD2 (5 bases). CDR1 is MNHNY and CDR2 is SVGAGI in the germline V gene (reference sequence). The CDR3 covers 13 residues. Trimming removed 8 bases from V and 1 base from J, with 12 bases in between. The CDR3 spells CASHARGSYEQYF. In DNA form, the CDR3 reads TGTGCCAGCCATGCGAGAGGGTCCTACGAGCAGTACTTC.

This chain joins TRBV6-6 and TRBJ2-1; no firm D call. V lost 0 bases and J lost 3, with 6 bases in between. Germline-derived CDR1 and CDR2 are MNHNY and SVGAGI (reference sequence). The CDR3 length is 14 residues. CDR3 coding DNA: TGTGCCAGCAGTTACTCACATATCTACAATGAGCAGTTCTTC. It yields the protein CASSYSHIYNEQFF.

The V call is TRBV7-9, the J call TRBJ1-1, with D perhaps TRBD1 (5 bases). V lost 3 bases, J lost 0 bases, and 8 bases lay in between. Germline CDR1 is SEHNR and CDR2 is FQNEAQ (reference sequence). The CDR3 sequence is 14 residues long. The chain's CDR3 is CASSFGGMNTEAFF. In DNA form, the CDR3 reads TGTGCCAGCAGCTTCGGGGGGATGAACACTGAAGCTTTCTTT. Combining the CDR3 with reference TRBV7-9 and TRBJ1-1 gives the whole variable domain DTGVSQNPRHKITKRGQNVTFRCDPISEHNRLYWYRQTLGQGPEFLTYFQNEAQLEKSRLLSDRFSAERPKGSFSTLEIQRTEQGDSAMYLCASSFGGMNTEAFFGQGTRLTVV.

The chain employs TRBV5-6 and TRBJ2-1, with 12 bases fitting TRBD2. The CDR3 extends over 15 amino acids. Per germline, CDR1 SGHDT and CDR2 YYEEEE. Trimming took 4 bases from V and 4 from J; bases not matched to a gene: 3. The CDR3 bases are TGTGCCAGCAGCCAACTAGCGGGGGGATACAATGAGCAGTTCTTC. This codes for CASSQLAGGYNEQFF.

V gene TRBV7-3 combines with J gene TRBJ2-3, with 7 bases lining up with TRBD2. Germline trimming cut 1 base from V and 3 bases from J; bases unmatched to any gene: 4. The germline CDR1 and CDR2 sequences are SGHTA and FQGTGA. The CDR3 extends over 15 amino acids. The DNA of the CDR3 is TGTGCCAGCAGCTTAATGGGGGGGTGGACAGATACGCAGTATTTT. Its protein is CASSLMGGWTDTQYF.

In nucleotides, the CDR3 is TGTGCCAGTAGCTGGACAGGGAGCTCCTACGAGCAGTACTTC. Translated: CASSWTGSSYEQYF. The rearrangement joins TRBV19 to TRBJ2-7, with 8 bases aligning to TRBD1. The CDR3 has 14 amino acids. V lost 6 bases, J lost 0 bases, and 4 bases stayed unmatched. Germline V CDR1 and CDR2: LNHDA, SQIVND (reference sequence).

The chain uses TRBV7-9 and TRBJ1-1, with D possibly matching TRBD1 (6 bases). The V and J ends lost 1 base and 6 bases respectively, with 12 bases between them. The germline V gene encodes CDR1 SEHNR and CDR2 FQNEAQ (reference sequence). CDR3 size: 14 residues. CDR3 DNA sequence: TGTGCCAGCAGCTTAGGTTGGGGGGGCTCTGAAGCTTTCTTT. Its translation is CASSLGWGGSEAFF.

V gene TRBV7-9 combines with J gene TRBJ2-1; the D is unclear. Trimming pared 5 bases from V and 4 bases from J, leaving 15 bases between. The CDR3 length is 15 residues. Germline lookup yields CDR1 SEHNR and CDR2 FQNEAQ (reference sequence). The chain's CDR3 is CASSPPLLSYNEQFF. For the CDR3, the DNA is TGTGCCAGCAGCCCTCCGCTGTTGAGTTACAATGAGCAGTTCTTC.

The CDR3 bases are TGTGCCAGTAGTCCCAGGGACAGGACCCTTGAAGCTTTCTTT. It specifies CASSPRDRTLEAFF. The rearrangement joins TRBV19 to TRBJ1-1; 8 bases map to TRBD1. This CDR3 has 14 residues. Germline CDR1 reads LNHDA; CDR2 reads SQIVND (reference sequence). Losses at the gene ends were 5 bases for V and 7 bases for J; bases not matched to a gene: 9.

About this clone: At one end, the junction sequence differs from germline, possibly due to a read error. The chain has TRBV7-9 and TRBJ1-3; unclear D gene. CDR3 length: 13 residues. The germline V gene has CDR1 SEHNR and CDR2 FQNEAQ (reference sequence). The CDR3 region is CSSSLVSGNTIYF. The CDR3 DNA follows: TGTTCCAGCAGCTTAGTATCTGGAAACACCATATATTTT.

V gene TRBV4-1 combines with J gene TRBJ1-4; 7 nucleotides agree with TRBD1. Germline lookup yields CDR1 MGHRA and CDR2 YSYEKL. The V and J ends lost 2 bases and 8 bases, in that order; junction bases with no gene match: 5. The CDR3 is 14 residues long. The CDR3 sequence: CASSQPADREKLFF. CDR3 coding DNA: TGCGCCAGCAGCCAACCCGCGGACAGGGAAAAACTGTTTTTT.

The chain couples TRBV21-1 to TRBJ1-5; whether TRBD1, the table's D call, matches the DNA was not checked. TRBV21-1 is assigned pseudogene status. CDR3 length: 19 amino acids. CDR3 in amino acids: CASSPPGASGTGGGQPQHF. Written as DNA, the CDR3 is TGTGCCAGCAGCCCACCTGGAGCCTCCGGGACAGGTGGGGGTCAGCCCCAGCATTTT.

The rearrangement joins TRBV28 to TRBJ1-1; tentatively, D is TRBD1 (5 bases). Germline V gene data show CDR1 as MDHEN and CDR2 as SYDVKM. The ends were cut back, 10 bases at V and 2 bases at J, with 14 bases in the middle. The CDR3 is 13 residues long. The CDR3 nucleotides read TGTGCCATCCGAGGAGGGGTAAACACTGAAGCTTTCTTT. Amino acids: CAIRGGVNTEAFF.

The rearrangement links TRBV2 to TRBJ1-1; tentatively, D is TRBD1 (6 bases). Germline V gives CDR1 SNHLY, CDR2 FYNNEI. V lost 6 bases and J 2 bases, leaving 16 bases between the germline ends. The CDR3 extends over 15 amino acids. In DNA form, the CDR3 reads TGTGCCAGCAGACAGGGTACTTTGGGAAACACTGAAGCTTTCTTT. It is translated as CASRQGTLGNTEAFF.

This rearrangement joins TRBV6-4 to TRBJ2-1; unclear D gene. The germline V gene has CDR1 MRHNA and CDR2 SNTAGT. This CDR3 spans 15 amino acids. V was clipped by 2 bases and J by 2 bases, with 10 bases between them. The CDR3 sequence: CASSDTDTTYNEQFF. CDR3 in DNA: TGTGCCAGCAGTGACACGGATACTACCTACAATGAGCAGTTCTTC.

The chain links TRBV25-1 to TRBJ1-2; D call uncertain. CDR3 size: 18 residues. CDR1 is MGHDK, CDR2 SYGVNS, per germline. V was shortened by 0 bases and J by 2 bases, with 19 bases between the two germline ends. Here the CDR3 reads CASSEYDPFGSSNYGYTF. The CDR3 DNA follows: TGTGCCAGCAGTGAATATGACCCCTTTGGCAGTAGCAACTATGGCTACACCTTC.